The following is a T cell receptor (beta chain) sequence with its context. As yet, its antigen is unknown. This sample is part of a study of shared clonotypes between healthy human individuals. Whole-study findings and limits: Across a handful of donors, naive CD4 shared around 5.4%, naive CD8 more than 3%, memory CD4 2.3%, memory CD8 0.4% to 0.5%.

The CDR3 is 15 residues long. V lost 2 bases and J 4 bases, leaving 15 bases between the germline ends. Germline CDR1 is KGHSH and CDR2 is LQKENI. The repertoire was sequenced with immunoSEQ multiplex PCR; TCRdb's copy has only in-frame clones and lacks some. The sample contains 1,400,000 or so clones, approximately 98.5% of which appear only once. Sequencing used naive CD4+ T cells sorted from blood. Described subset: CD45RA+ positively selected. The TCR was taken from a young man in good health. This chain connects TRBV18 to TRBJ2-7; perhaps TRBD1 as D (7 bases). The CDR3 DNA sequence: TGTGCCAGCTCACCAAGCCTGGCAGGGGGGTACGAGCAGTACTTC. This codes for CASSPSLAGGYEQYF.